This T cell receptor beta chain comes out of a study of cytomegalovirus exposure and HLA in healthy donors. Points from the study as a whole: It emerged from a later analysis that several of the most significant clusters appeared to be linked to common viral pathogens. In a later analysis, an Asian-associated ancestry cluster reportedly showed fewer N-insertions than the roughly 710-donor mean.

Amplification used 60 Vbeta primers and 13 Jbeta primers. TCRdb's table, derived via immunoSEQ multiplex PCR, lists solely in-frame clones and lacks some. Of fewer than 200,000 clones detected, about three quarters appear once; the ten largest clones hold more than 5.5%. CDR1 and CDR2 from the germline V gene are MGHRA and YSYEKL. The V and J ends lost 4 bases and 1 base respectively, with 11 bases between them. The CDR3 is 14 amino acids. Comments on this clone: Antigen specificity is unknown.

The chain carries TRBV4-1 and TRBJ2-7; no reliable D call. Specimen: PBMCs. This TCR derives from a man aged 40-49 years in good health and CMV-seronegative. CDR3 loop: CASSPSVVSYEQYF. CDR3 in DNA: TGCGCCAGCAGCCCCAGCGTAGTTTCCTACGAGCAGTACTTC.